The 16 T cell receptor beta chains in this list originate from one sample, sequenced in a study of blood T cells in healthy people across ages. A sample-barcoded 5' primer and a J-beta primer mix were used in a second PCR of roughly 7 to 12 cycles. TCRdb analysed the 5' RACE reads with MiXCR anew, one entry per CDR3 protein. This table has more than 800,000 distinct CDR3 sequences, more than 25% appearing once. Material for sequencing was blood. Source of these receptors: a woman of 80 years or more in good health.

Concerning this clonotype itself: It may be a read error: a sequence one base away is much more abundant. This chain links TRBV18 with TRBJ2-5; D remains unclear. CDR1 and CDR2 from the germline V gene are KGHSH and LQKENI. This CDR3 is built from 14 residues. The CDR3 protein is CASSQTVPQGTQYF. CDR3 nucleotide sequence: TGTGCCAGCTCACAGACTGTCCCCCAAGGGACCCAGTACTTC.

Comment on this clonotype: A single base separates this from a much larger clone, so it may be a read error. V and J are TRBV20-1 and TRBJ2-1; 7 nucleotides agree with TRBD1. The germline gives CDR1 DFQATT, CDR2 SNEGSKA (reference sequence). This CDR3 is 12 amino acids long. The CDR3 reads CRAGYRGGEQFF. For the CDR3, the DNA is TGCAGGGCTGGATACAGGGGTGGTGAGCAGTTCTTC.

At least ten counts were recorded for this clonotype. The gene calls are TRBV20-1 and TRBJ2-4; D ambiguous. This CDR3 is 12 amino acids long. The germline gives CDR1 DFQATT, CDR2 SNEGSKA (reference sequence). Trimming shortened V by 3 bases and J by 7 bases, and 10 bases separated the two germline ends. The CDR3 DNA reads as TGCAGTGCTAGTGACGGACCCAACATTCAGTACTTC. Amino acid sequence: CSASDGPNIQYF.

This clonotype occurred a few times. A much more abundant neighbour one base away suggests this may be a read error. V and J are TRBV7-2 and TRBJ2-1; the match to TRBD2 covers 9 bases. Germline CDR1 is SGHTA and CDR2 is FQGNSA. This CDR3 region has 16 residues. The ends lost 6 bases at V and 7 bases at J; junction bases unmatched: 13. CDR3 nucleotides: TGTGCCAGCAGTCCAGGACGAGCGGGGGGCCTGAATGAGCAGTTCTTC. Translated, it gives CASSPGRAGGLNEQFF.

This clonotype was observed at least ten times. The V gene is TRBV3-1, the J gene TRBJ2-3; D gene unclear. The CDR3 has 13 amino acids. The germline CDR1 and CDR2 sequences are LGHDT and YNNKEL (reference sequence). Trimming removed 1 base from V and 8 bases from J, with 10 bases in between. DNA of the CDR3: TGTGCCAGCAGCCAAGCGGCCAGATCTACGCAGTATTTT. Protein: CASSQAARSTQYF.

The rearrangement links TRBV7-2 to TRBJ2-7; maybe TRBD1 (6 bases). The CDR3 has 15 amino acids. The V end was cut by 5 bases, the J end by 4 bases, with 18 bases between. Germline values: CDR1 SGHTA, CDR2 FQGNSA. The CDR3 bases are TGTGCCAGCAGCGGACCACAGGGCTGGATATACGAGCAGTACTTC. Protein product: CASSGPQGWIYEQYF.

This clonotype was detected many times. V gene TRBV6-2 or TRBV6-3 combines with J gene TRBJ2-3; TRBD2 agrees at 9 bases. Germline CDR1 is MNHEY and CDR2 is SVGEGT. The J segment lost 0 bases and the V segment lost 2 bases, leaving 15 bases of the junction unmatched. This CDR3 has 20 residues. CDR3 nucleotide sequence: TGTGCCAGCAGTTACGATTTGGGTATGCTAGCGGGGACTAGCACAGATACGCAGTATTTT. This encodes CASSYDLGMLAGTSTDTQYF.

This clonotype was counted many times. V gene TRBV7-8 combines with J gene TRBJ1-2, with D possibly TRBD1 on 5 matching bases. Germline CDR1 reads SGHVS; CDR2 reads FQNEAQ. This CDR3 contains 15 residues. V lost 4 bases and J lost 4, with 16 bases in between. The CDR3 sequence: CASSYGTQWSYGYTF. CDR3 sequence (DNA): TGTGCCAGCAGCTATGGGACTCAATGGAGCTATGGCTACACCTTC. The full variable domain, in which reference TRBV7-8 and TRBJ1-2 provide the parts outside the CDR3, is GAGVSQSPRYKVAKRGQDVALRCDPISGHVSLFWYQQALGQGPEFLTYFQNEAQLDKSGLPSDRFFAERPEGSVSTLKIQRTQQEDSAVYLCASSYGTQWSYGYTFGSGTRLTVV.

This clonotype was counted ten times or more. A read error may explain this, as a much larger clone is one base away. The chain has TRBV7-9 and TRBJ2-5; no clear D. CDR3 length equals 12 residues. CDR1 SEHNR and CDR2 FQNEAQ come from the germline V gene (reference sequence). Trimming left V 1 base short and J 11 bases short, with 11 bases between. This CDR3 reads CASSLDGNEQYF. The DNA of the CDR3 is TGTGCCAGCAGCTTAGATGGGAATGAGCAGTACTTC.

Turning to this clonotype: A much larger clone sits a single nucleotide away, making a read error possible. This chain uses TRBV9 with TRBJ2-5, with D unresolved. The CDR3 length is 13 residues. Germline CDR1 reads SGDLS; CDR2 reads YYNGEE. V lost 4 bases to trimming and J lost 4 bases, with 11 bases between them. CDR3 in DNA: TGTGCCAGCAGCCCTTTCTTAGGAGAGACCCAGTACTTC. Its translation: CASSPFLGETQYF.

This clonotype was seen a handful of times. The V call is TRBV6-2 or TRBV6-3, the J call TRBJ1-1; weak D call: TRBD1 (5 bases). Trimming stripped 3 bases from V and 4 bases from J, with 12 bases between. This CDR3 region has 14 residues. Germline V gene lookup returns CDR1 MNHEY and CDR2 SVGEGT. The CDR3 here is CASSYKGISTEAFF. The CDR3 DNA sequence: TGTGCCAGCAGTTATAAGGGGATTAGCACTGAAGCTTTCTTT.

This clonotype was picked up a small number of times. A much larger clone sits a single nucleotide away, making a read error possible. The chain carries TRBV7-2 and TRBJ2-5; D gene unclear. V was shortened by 5 bases and J by 5 bases, with 9 bases between the two germline ends. CDR1 and CDR2 from the germline V gene are SGHTA and FQGNSA. There are 12 residues in the CDR3. DNA for the CDR3: TGTGCCAGCAGCCCTATCTGCGAGACCCAGTACTTC. Residues: CASSPICETQYF.

This clonotype was seen ten or more times. The genes are TRBV14 and TRBJ2-6; D remains unclear. Germline V gene data show CDR1 as SGHDN and CDR2 as FVKESK. The CDR3 totals 17 residues. Trimming shortened V by 1 base and J by 0 bases, and 10 bases separated the two germline ends. The DNA for the CDR3 is TGTGCCAGCAGCCAAGGCCAGCGTAGCTCTGGGGCCAACGTCCTGACTTTC. The encoded protein is CASSQGQRSSGANVLTF.

As to this clonotype: This could be a read error, since a much larger clone is one nucleotide away. The V and J genes are TRBV14 and TRBJ2-5, with TRBD1 matching over 7 bases. The J call may be in error: the DNA end matches TRBJ2-1 better. The germline V gene has CDR1 SGHDN and CDR2 FVKESK. This CDR3 spans 15 amino acids. The CDR3 coding sequence is TGTGCCAGCAGCCGACAGACAGGGTTCCAAGAGACCCAGTTCTTC. This encodes CASSRQTGFQETQFF.

This clonotype was counted a few times. The V and J genes are TRBV19 and TRBJ2-1; 12 positions match TRBD2. Germline lookup yields CDR1 LNHDA and CDR2 SQIVND (reference sequence). The CDR3 runs to 16 residues. V shed 8 bases, J shed 3 bases, and the junction held 8 bases outside the gene matches. The CDR3 protein is CASPSGRAPYYNEQFF. The CDR3 DNA is TGTGCCAGTCCTAGCGGGAGGGCCCCGTACTACAATGAGCAGTTCTTC.

The chain has TRBV7-2 and TRBJ2-1, with D hard to call. Per the germline V gene, CDR1 is SGHTA and CDR2 is FQGNSA. V lost 2 bases and J lost 5, with 10 bases in between. CDR3 size: 14 residues. The CDR3 DNA is TGTGCCAGCAGCTTAATGATGAGAAACAATGAGCAGTTCTTC. Its protein product is CASSLMMRNNEQFF.